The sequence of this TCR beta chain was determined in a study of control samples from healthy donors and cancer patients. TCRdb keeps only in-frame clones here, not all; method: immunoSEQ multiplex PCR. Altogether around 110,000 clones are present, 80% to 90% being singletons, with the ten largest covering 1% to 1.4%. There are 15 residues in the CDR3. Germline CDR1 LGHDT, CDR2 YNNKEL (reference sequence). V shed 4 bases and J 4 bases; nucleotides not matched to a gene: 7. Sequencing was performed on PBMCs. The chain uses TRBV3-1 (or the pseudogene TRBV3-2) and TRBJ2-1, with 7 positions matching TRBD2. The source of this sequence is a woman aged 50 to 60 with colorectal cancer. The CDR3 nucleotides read TGTGCCAGCAGCCGGGGACTACCTTATTACAATGAGCAGTTCTTC. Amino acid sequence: CASSRGLPYYNEQFF.